Below, 28 T cell receptor beta chains from the same sample are listed, as sequenced in a study of radiotherapy plus CTLA-4 blockade in lung cancer. Assay: immunoSEQ multiplex PCR; the TCRdb copy retains only in-frame clones and omits some. The sample records tens of thousands of clones, roughly 83% being singletons. The specimen comprised peripheral blood, sampled from a patient treated with radiotherapy plus ipilimumab. The source is a human donor with non-small cell lung cancer who had a complete response to radiotherapy plus ipilimumab.

CDR3 amino acids: CASSLIGTGAISTQHF. In DNA, the CDR3 is TGTGCCAGCAGTTTAATTGGGACAGGGGCAATCTCAACCCAGCATTTT. The genes are TRBV27 and TRBJ1-5; 10 bases are shared with TRBD1. The CDR3 runs 16 residues. CDR1 is MNHEY and CDR2 is SMNVEV in the germline V gene (reference sequence). The J segment lost 11 bases and the V segment lost 2 bases, leaving 12 bases of the junction unmatched.

In DNA, the CDR3 is TGTGCCAGCTCACCACCGGGACTAGCCGTTGAAGAGACCCAGTACTTC. It translates to CASSPPGLAVEETQYF. J is TRBJ2-5 and V is TRBV18, with 9 bases aligning to TRBD2. Germline V CDR1 and CDR2: KGHSH, LQKENI. CDR3 length equals 16 residues. Unmatched junction bases numbered 5, after V lost 0 bases and J lost 3 bases.

This chain uses TRBV10-3 with TRBJ1-5; D unresolved. Germline-derived CDR1 and CDR2 are ENHRY and SYGVKD. This CDR3 has 13 residues. V was trimmed by 3 bases and J by 0 bases, leaving 3 bases between them. CDR3 sequence (DNA): TGTGCCATCAGTGATCATAGCAATCAGCCCCAGCATTTT. Protein product: CAISDHSNQPQHF.

The rearrangement links TRBV11-3 to TRBJ2-7; D might be TRBD2 (6 bases). Germline V gene lookup returns CDR1 SGHNT and CDR2 YENEEA. The CDR3 loop spans 15 amino acids. Trimming removed 5 bases from V and 6 bases from J, with 20 bases in between. The CDR3 region has the DNA TGTGCCAGCAGCAAGAGCAGTCGGGAGTGGAGCGAGCAGTACGTC. It translates to CASSKSSREWSEQYV.

The chain couples TRBV7-6 to TRBJ1-4, with D perhaps TRBD1 (5 bases). Trimming cost V 3 bases and J 0 bases, with 11 bases left between them. This CDR3 is 16 amino acids long. The germline V gene encodes CDR1 SGHVS and CDR2 FNYEAQ. CDR3 nucleotide sequence: TGTGCCAGCAGCTTGGGTGCGGGACCAACTAATGAAAAACTGTTTTTT. Its translation: CASSLGAGPTNEKLFF.

This clone came up a few times. The chain links TRBV5-8 to TRBJ1-5; tentative D call: TRBD1 (5 bases). This CDR3 region has 15 residues. Germline values: CDR1 SGHTS, CDR2 YDEGEE. V lost 2 bases and J 2 bases, leaving 11 bases between the germline ends. This CDR3 is CASSFRAGRNQPQHF. DNA for the CDR3: TGTGCCAGCAGCTTCAGGGCGGGACGCAATCAGCCCCAGCATTTT.

CDR3 DNA: TGTGCCAGCAGTGAGGGACAGGGCCTACACTACGAGCAGTACGTC. Translated, it gives CASSEGQGLHYEQYV. The genes are TRBV2 and TRBJ2-7; TRBD1 aligns across 9 bases. CDR3 size: 15 residues. The V gene end was trimmed by 3 bases and the J gene end by 3 bases; junction bases not matched to a gene: 6. CDR1 and CDR2 from the germline V gene are SNHLY and FYNNEI.

This chain uses TRBV19 with TRBJ2-2; D is possibly TRBD2 (5 bases). Trimming cost V 5 bases and J 0 bases, with 10 bases left between them. Germline assignment: CDR1 LNHDA and CDR2 SQIVND (reference sequence). The CDR3 consists of 15 residues. The CDR3 nucleotides are TGTGCCAGTAGTCTCCAGGACTCGAACACCGGGGAGCTGTTTTTT. It encodes CASSLQDSNTGELFF.

This clone was observed a single time. The chain joins TRBV4-2 to TRBJ1-2; D gene uncertain. This CDR3 spans 12 amino acids. CDR1 is LGHNA and CDR2 is YNFKEQ in the germline V gene. Trimming shortened V by 0 bases and J by 7 bases, and 6 bases separated the two germline ends. The CDR3 DNA follows: TGTGCCAGCAGCCAAGATCTGAGTGGCTACACCTTC. Encoded protein: CASSQDLSGYTF.

The chain recombines TRBV2 with TRBJ2-2, with a possible D match to TRBD2 (5 bases). V lost 2 bases to trimming and J lost 3 bases, with 13 bases between them. CDR3 length equals 16 residues. Germline V gene sequence: CDR1 SNHLY, CDR2 FYNNEI. The chain's CDR3 is CASSETRRMDTGELFF. DNA for the CDR3: TGTGCCAGCAGTGAAACGAGGAGGATGGACACCGGGGAGCTGTTTTTT. The full variable domain, in which reference TRBV2 and TRBJ2-2 provide the parts outside the CDR3, is EPEVTQTPSHQVTQMGQEVILRCVPISNHLYFYWYRQILGQKVEFLVSFYNNEISEKSEIFDDQFSVERPDGSNFTLKIRSTKLEDSAMYFCASSETRRMDTGELFFGEGSRLTVL.

This rearrangement joins TRBV29-1 to TRBJ1-2; no firm D call. The CDR3 consists of 13 residues. Trimming pared 0 bases from V and 6 bases from J, leaving 11 bases between. Germline V gene data show CDR1 as SQVTM and CDR2 as ANQGSEA. CDR3 amino acids: CSVEDAGSNGYTF. DNA of the CDR3: TGCAGCGTTGAAGATGCGGGGAGTAATGGCTACACCTTC.

CDR3 sequence reads: CASSPSRQGGETQYF. The CDR3 DNA follows: TGTGCCAGCAGCCCGTCCCGGCAGGGGGGAGAGACCCAGTACTTC. The chain combines TRBV7-9 with TRBJ2-5, with a weak D call TRBD1 (7 bases). The CDR3 consists of 15 residues. CDR1 is SEHNR, CDR2 FQNEAQ, per germline (reference sequence). The V and J ends lost 5 bases and 4 bases respectively, with 17 bases between them.

The rearrangement joins TRBV30 to TRBJ2-3; 7 bases fit TRBD2. The CDR3 has 14 amino acids. V was pared by 0 bases and J by 1 base, with 1 base of the junction left unmatched. The germline CDR1 and CDR2 sequences are GTSNPN and SVGIG (reference sequence). CDR3 sequence (DNA): TGTGCCTGGAGTGTAACTAGCGGCACAGATACGCAGTATTTT. Its protein is CAWSVTSGTDTQYF.

The gene calls are TRBV9 and TRBJ2-2; 7 positions match TRBD2. In germline, CDR1 is SGDLS, CDR2 YYNGEE. The CDR3 extends over 13 amino acids. V gave up 7 bases and J gave up 2 bases; unmatched junction bases: 2. CDR3 in DNA: TGTGCCAGCGAGGGACTAAACACCGGGGAGCTGTTTTTT. Its protein product is CASEGLNTGELFF.

The rearrangement joins TRBV30 to TRBJ2-3, with 10 bases aligning to TRBD2. V lost 0 bases to trimming and J lost 8 bases; unmatched junction nucleotides: 11. Germline V CDR1 and CDR2: GTSNPN, SVGIG (reference sequence). CDR3 length: 16 residues. CDR3 loop: CAWSVRASGREGTQYF. The CDR3 coding sequence is TGTGCCTGGAGTGTACGCGCCAGCGGGAGGGAGGGTACGCAGTATTTT.

The genes are TRBV5-8 and TRBJ1-2; D is perhaps TRBD1 (5 bases). Germline V CDR1 and CDR2: SGHTS, YDEGEE. V lost 1 base and J lost 8, with 24 bases in between. This CDR3 has 17 amino acids. The CDR3 here is CASSLHAAGRGARGYTF. As DNA, the CDR3 is TGTGCCAGCAGCTTGCACGCCGCTGGTAGGGGCGCTCGGGGCTACACCTTC.

This clone was counted only a few times. The rearrangement joins TRBV27 to TRBJ1-2, with D possibly matching TRBD1 (5 bases). CDR3 length: 13 residues. With 4 bases removed from V and 4 bases from J, the gap between germline ends came to 10 bases. Germline V gene lookup returns CDR1 MNHEY and CDR2 SMNVEV (reference sequence). CDR3 residues: CASSSTGLYGYTF. The CDR3 bases are TGTGCCAGCAGTTCTACAGGCCTCTATGGCTACACCTTC.

The chain is built from TRBV10-3 and TRBJ2-3; 8 bases fit TRBD2. CDR1 ENHRY and CDR2 SYGVKD come from the germline V gene. The CDR3 is 13 amino acids. V shed 3 bases and J 8 bases; nucleotides not matched to a gene: 4. CDR3 protein: CAISDREGGTQYF. Written as DNA, the CDR3 is TGTGCCATCAGTGACCGGGAGGGAGGTACGCAGTATTTT.

The gene calls are TRBV30 and TRBJ2-2, with 10 positions matching TRBD2. The CDR3 is 19 residues long. J gave up 2 bases and V 1 base, and 13 bases lay outside the gene matches. Germline V gives CDR1 GTSNPN, CDR2 SVGIG (reference sequence). CDR3 sequence reads: CAWSGVRASGRDNTGELFF. As DNA, the CDR3 is TGTGCCTGGAGTGGGGTTCGCGCTAGCGGGAGAGATAACACCGGGGAGCTGTTTTTT. Filled out from reference TRBV30 and TRBJ2-2, the complete variable domain reads SQTIHQWPATLVQPVGSPLSLECTVEGTSNPNLYWYRQAAGRGLQLLFYSVGIGQISSEVPQNLSASRPQDRQFILSSKKLLLSDSGFYLCAWSGVRASGRDNTGELFFGEGSRLTVL.

This sequence joins TRBV29-1 and TRBJ1-4, with 10 bases identical to TRBD1. V lost 3 bases, J lost 7 bases, and 5 bases stayed unmatched. CDR1 and CDR2 (germline): SQVTM, ANQGSEA. The CDR3 length is 14 residues. CDR3 protein: CSVEGQGQGEKLFF. In nucleotides, the CDR3 is TGCAGCGTTGAGGGACAGGGGCAAGGTGAAAAACTGTTTTTT.

The V and J genes are TRBV5-1 and TRBJ2-3; D perhaps matches TRBD2 (5 bases). Germline CDR1 SGHRS, CDR2 YFSETQ. Trimming shortened V by 3 bases and J by 3 bases, and 11 bases separated the two germline ends. The CDR3 is 14 amino acids. CDR3 nucleotides: TGCGCCAGCAGCTCCTGGACTCTTACAGATACGCAGTATTTT. It is translated as CASSSWTLTDTQYF.

The chain has TRBV29-1 and TRBJ2-6; weak D call: TRBD2 (7 bases). Germline V gives CDR1 SQVTM, CDR2 ANQGSEA. Trimming removed 0 bases at V and 0 bases at J, with 12 bases between. This CDR3 region has 17 residues. CDR3 protein: CSVEEQGGDSGANVLTF. The CDR3 DNA reads as TGCAGCGTTGAAGAACAAGGGGGGGACTCTGGGGCCAACGTCCTGACTTTC.

The chain carries TRBV25-1 and TRBJ1-1; 8 nucleotides line up with TRBD1. The CDR3 totals 14 residues. From germline, CDR1 is MGHDK and CDR2 SYGVNS. Trimming cost V 5 bases and J 4 bases; bases outside gene matches: 6. CDR3 sequence: CASSTHRGSTEAFF. The CDR3 nucleotides are TGTGCCAGCAGTACCCACAGGGGGAGCACTGAAGCTTTCTTT.

The chain joins TRBV6-1 to TRBJ1-6; D is unclear. The CDR3 is 16 residues long. Germline V gene lookup returns CDR1 MNHNS and CDR2 SASEGT. Trimming stripped 1 base from V and 0 bases from J, with 7 bases between. The DNA for the CDR3 is TGTGCCAGCAGTGAAGTCAGAAGCTCCTATAATTCACCCCTCCACTTT. It translates to CASSEVRSSYNSPLHF.

The chain joins TRBV7-9 to TRBJ1-1; D gene ambiguous. This CDR3 region has 13 residues. Germline V lookup: CDR1 SEHNR, CDR2 FQNEAQ (reference sequence). V was pared by 5 bases and J by 4 bases, with 11 bases between. As DNA, the CDR3 is TGTGCCAGCAGCCTACGTTTTGGCACTGAAGCTTTCTTT. Its translation is CASSLRFGTEAFF.

The gene calls are TRBV19 and TRBJ1-2; 8 bases fit TRBD1. Germline V gene data show CDR1 as LNHDA and CDR2 as SQIVND (reference sequence). J was trimmed by 3 bases and V by 7 bases; bases with no gene match: 7. The length of the CDR3 is 14 residues. The CDR3, as DNA: TGTGCCAGTAATCCAGGGGGCGCGGACTATGGCTACACCTTC. Its protein is CASNPGGADYGYTF. The variable domain in full, completed from reference TRBV19 and TRBJ1-2, reads DGGITQSPKYLFRKEGQNVTLSCEQNLNHDAMYWYRQDPGQGLRLIYYSQIVNDFQKGDIAEGYSVSREKKESFPLTVTSAQKNPTAFYLCASNPGGADYGYTFGSGTRLTVV.

The rearrangement links TRBV29-1 to TRBJ2-7; a possible D gene is TRBD2 (6 bases). The CDR3 spans 16 residues. Per germline, CDR1 SQVTM and CDR2 ANQGSEA. The germline V and J ends were trimmed by 3 bases and 0 bases, with 18 bases remaining between them. CDR3 sequence reads: CSVDLPGGALSYEQYF. The CDR3 coding sequence is TGCAGCGTTGATTTGCCCGGAGGGGCCCTCTCCTACGAGCAGTACTTC.

J is TRBJ1-2 and V is TRBV19; D is ambiguous. The CDR3 contains 15 residues. The V gene's germline CDR1 is LNHDA and CDR2 SQIVND (reference sequence). Trimming took 1 base from V and 5 from J, leaving 14 bases between them. Written as DNA, the CDR3 is TGTGCCAGTAGTATAGGAGACTCAAGTCGGTATGGCTACACCTTC. Amino acid sequence: CASSIGDSSRYGYTF. Full variable domain (rest looked up from reference TRBV19 and TRBJ1-2): DGGITQSPKYLFRKEGQNVTLSCEQNLNHDAMYWYRQDPGQGLRLIYYSQIVNDFQKGDIAEGYSVSREKKESFPLTVTSAQKNPTAFYLCASSIGDSSRYGYTFGSGTRLTVV.